The T cell receptor beta chain under discussion was sequenced for a study of blood T cell repertoires in COVID-19. Study-wide background: Sites across the United States, Italy and Spain contributed samples from acute and convalescent COVID-19. T cells, B-cell-depleted T cells, or PBMCs provided the cDNA or gDNA that served as material.

The V gene's germline CDR1 is MNHEY and CDR2 SMNVEV (reference sequence). This CDR3 region has 14 residues. V lost 7 bases, J lost 5 bases, and 4 bases stayed unmatched. Authors' processing steps: How many nucleated cells were present was estimated from reference gene primer amplification. The data were produced by immunoSEQ multiplex PCR, yet TCRdb's version contains in-frame clones alone and is incomplete. V and J calls and clone size are those listed in that table; D and trimming were worked out from the DNA. The repertoire consists of under 350,000 clones, with roughly 90% occurring once and the leading ten covering approximately 2.2%.

The sample comprised peripheral blood. J is TRBJ1-4 and V is TRBV27, with 10 bases fitting TRBD1. This receptor was taken from a man aged 50-59 years with acute or convalescent COVID-19. CDR3 DNA sequence: TGTGCCAGCACCTTGACAGGGGGCAATGAAAAACTGTTTTTT. This sequence encodes CASTLTGGNEKLFF.